A selection of T cell receptor beta chains follows, all from one sample in a study of vaccination and CD4 T cells after COVID-19. Their cognate antigens are unknown. Each CDR3 protein is one row after TCRdb ran MiXCR on the PCR reads. The profile shows several thousand distinct CDR3 sequences, around half of them singletons. The sequenced sample was CD4+ T cells from blood, cultured in vitro. The source of these receptors is a human donor in good health. CDR3s include the opening cysteine and the closing phenylalanine or tryptophan. Each record gives: D gene, J gene, V gene, clone size, CDR3 DNA, CDR3 protein. A D gene is named only where the DNA matches it firmly. The size of a clone is reported for some rows only, either as once, few or many, or as a class for expanded clones.

NA | TRBJ2-5 | TRBV7-2 | few | TGTGCCAGCAGCTTAGTGGAGACCCAGTACTTC | CASSLVETQYF
TRBD2 | TRBJ2-1 | TRBV6-2/TRBV6-3 | NA | TGTGCCAGCAGACGCCTCCTAGCGGGAAATGGGGATGAGCAGTTCTTC | CASRRLLAGNGDEQFF
TRBD1 | TRBJ1-2 | TRBV6-1 | few | TGTGCCAGCAGTGAACAGTGGACAGGGCGGGGAGGAGGCTACACCTTC | CASSEQWTGRGGGYTF
NA | TRBJ1-2 | TRBV18 | once | TGTGCCAGCTCACGGGGGGTTGGCTATGGCTACACCTTC | CASSRGVGYGYTF
NA | TRBJ2-7 | TRBV10-3 | NA | TGTGCCATCAGTGAGTCGAGGTTTGACCCGGCCACCTACGAGCAGTACTTC | CAISESRFDPATYEQYF
NA | TRBJ1-3 | TRBV29-1 | NA | TGCAGCGTTGTCTTCTCTGGAAACACCATATATTTT | CSVVFSGNTIYF
TRBD2 | TRBJ2-7 | TRBV4-1 | few | TGCGCCAGCAGCCAAGGAACTAGCGGGGGACTAAAGTACTTC | CASSQGTSGGLKYF
NA | TRBJ2-2 | TRBV11-2 | few | TGTGCCAGCAGCTTAGGGGACTTCCGGGGGACCGGGGAGCTGTTTTTT | CASSLGDFRGTGELFF
NA | TRBJ1-2 | TRBV6-5 | NA | TGTGCCAGCAGTTACGAGGCAACTGGCTATGGCTACACCTTC | CASSYEATGYGYTF
NA | TRBJ1-5 | TRBV11-2 | NA | TGTGCCAGCAGCTTACAAAGCAATCAGCCCCAGCATTTT | CASSLQSNQPQHF
NA | TRBJ1-5 | TRBV28 | NA | TGTGCCAGCAGTTTCGATAGCAATCAGCCCCAGCATTTT | CASSFDSNQPQHF
TRBD2 | TRBJ2-2 | TRBV20-1 | NA | TGCAGTGCCCCGGCGACTAGCGGTACAGCCTCGAACACCGGGGAGCTGTTTTTT | CSAPATSGTASNTGELFF
NA | TRBJ1-1 | TRBV10-1 | few | TGCGCCAGCAAAGCAAATGTGGGGATGAACACTGAAGCTTTCTTT | CASKANVGMNTEAFF
NA | TRBJ1-1 | TRBV20-1 | once | TGCAGTGCTACTCTTGATTGGAACACTGAAGCTTTCTTT | CSATLDWNTEAFF
TRBD1 | TRBJ2-7 | TRBV20-1 | NA | TGCAGTGCCGTCCCGGGACAGGCGGTAGAGCAGTACTTC | CSAVPGQAVEQYF
NA | TRBJ1-1 | TRBV6-5 | NA | TGTGCCAGCAGTTACTCCGGGTTGGGCACTGAAGCTTTCTTT | CASSYSGLGTEAFF
TRBD1 | TRBJ1-2 | TRBV5-1 | NA | TGCGCCAGCAGCAGGGGACAGGATGGCTACACCTTC | CASSRGQDGYTF
NA | TRBJ2-5 | TRBV12-3/TRBV12-4 | NA | TGTGCCAGCAGTTTGTTCGGGGCTGAGACCCAGTACTTC | CASSLFGAETQYF
TRBD1 | TRBJ2-2 | TRBV7-9 | NA | TGTGCCAGCAGCTGGAGGGGCGGACAGGGAAACACCGGGGAGCTGTTTTTT | CASSWRGGQGNTGELFF
NA | TRBJ1-2 | TRBV6-4 | NA | TGTGCCAGCAGTGACTCAGGGATCTACGGCTACACCTTC | CASSDSGIYGYTF
NA | TRBJ2-2 | TRBV7-8 | NA | TGTGCCAGCACTTCTCCCCGAGCCGGGGAGCTGTTTTTT | CASTSPRAGELFF
TRBD1 | TRBJ1-1 | TRBV24-1 | NA | TGTGCCACCAGGAAGACAGGGGGGAACACTGAAGCTTTCTTT | CATRKTGGNTEAFF
NA | TRBJ1-2 | TRBV7-2 | NA | TGTGCCAGCAGGATGGAGCTAGCTAACTATGGCTACACCTTC | CASRMELANYGYTF
NA | TRBJ1-1 | TRBV19 | medium-sized | TGTGCCAGTAGTTTCATGAACACTGAAGCTTTCTTT | CASSFMNTEAFF
NA | TRBJ1-1 | TRBV19 | NA | TGTGCCAGTACCCAAAAGGCCGGACTTGAAGCTTTCTTT | CASTQKAGLEAFF
TRBD1 | TRBJ1-6 | TRBV5-3 | NA | TGTGCCAGCAGCCAGACAGGGATCTATAATTCACCCCTCCACTTT | CASSQTGIYNSPLHF
NA | TRBJ1-1 | TRBV15 | NA | TGTGCCACCAGCAGAGACTACGGGGGGCATGGCACTGAAGCTTTCTTT | CATSRDYGGHGTEAFF
TRBD2 | TRBJ2-5 | TRBV5-1 | once | TGCGCCAGCAGCTTGCGAACGACCGGGACTAGCCTTGAGACCCAGTACTTC | CASSLRTTGTSLETQYF
NA | TRBJ2-3 | TRBV27 | few | TGTGCCAGCAGTTTAAAATCGGCAGCCACAGATACGCAGTATTTT | CASSLKSAATDTQYF
TRBD1 | TRBJ1-1 | TRBV6-1 | NA | TGTGCCAGCAGGCGGACAGGGGCTATGAACACTGAAGCTTTCTTT | CASRRTGAMNTEAFF
TRBD2 | TRBJ2-5 | TRBV27 | NA | TGTGCCAGCAGTTTCTGGGGTAGCGGGGGCCAAGAGACCCAGTACTTC | CASSFWGSGGQETQYF
NA | TRBJ1-5 | TRBV6-5 | NA | TGTGCCAGCAGTTATAGCAGGGACCAGCCCCAGCATTTT | CASSYSRDQPQHF
TRBD1 | TRBJ1-2 | TRBV20-1 | few | TGCAGTGCTAGAGGGACAGGGCCTTGGGGCTACACCTTC | CSARGTGPWGYTF
TRBD1 | TRBJ1-2 | TRBV5-1 | few | TGCGCCAGCAGCTTGGACAGGGGTGGGTATGGCTACACCTTC | CASSLDRGGYGYTF
NA | TRBJ1-1 | TRBV19 | few | TGTGCCAGTAGTAGTGAACAGCTGAACACTGAAGCTTTCTTT | CASSSEQLNTEAFF
TRBD1 | TRBJ2-6 | TRBV5-4 | NA | TGTGCCAGCAGCCCCCTGGGGACAGGGCCTGGGGCCAACGTCCTGACTTTC | CASSPLGTGPGANVLTF
TRBD2 | TRBJ2-1 | TRBV6-1 | once | TGTGCCAGCACCAAGGTAGCGGGAGCCTACAATGAGCAGTTCTTC | CASTKVAGAYNEQFF
NA | TRBJ1-5 | TRBV6-2/TRBV6-3 | few | TGTGCCAGCAGTTACGAGGGGAGCAATCAGCCCCAGCATTTT | CASSYEGSNQPQHF
NA | TRBJ2-5 | TRBV19 | NA | TGTGCCAGTAGACCTAAAGGGGGAGGGCGACAAGAGACCCAGTACTTC | CASRPKGGGRQETQYF
NA | TRBJ1-1 | TRBV12-3/TRBV12-4 | NA | TGTGCCAGCAGTTTATGGGGGGCCATGAACACTGAAGCTTTCTTT | CASSLWGAMNTEAFF
TRBD1 | TRBJ1-1 | TRBV20-1 | NA | TGCAGTGCTAGCCGGGACAGCCGACATGAAGCTTTCTTT | CSASRDSRHEAFF
NA | TRBJ1-5 | TRBV30 | NA | TGTGCCTGGAACCGGGGACTCCCGAATCAGCCCCAGCATTTT | CAWNRGLPNQPQHF
NA | TRBJ2-3 | TRBV10-2 | once | TGCGCCAGCAGTGAGATAGATACGCAGTATTTT | CASSEIDTQYF
TRBD2 | TRBJ2-3 | TRBV27 | NA | TGTGCCAGCAGTCCTTCTAGCGGCGGCTCCGATACGCAGTATTTT | CASSPSSGGSDTQYF
NA | TRBJ1-2 | TRBV29-1 | NA | TGCAGCGTTGAACACGGAAACTATGGCTACACCTTC | CSVEHGNYGYTF
TRBD1 | TRBJ2-6 | TRBV28 | few | TGTGCCAGCAGTTTACCTTTGCCGGGACAGGGTTTGTCTGGGGCCAACGTCCTGACTTTC | CASSLPLPGQGLSGANVLTF
TRBD1 | TRBJ2-7 | TRBV28 | NA | TGTGCCAGCAGTTTAATGGGACAGGGGGCTGTCGAGCAGTACTTC | CASSLMGQGAVEQYF
NA | TRBJ2-5 | TRBV20-1 | NA | NA | CSARDPQGVAGGAQETQCF
NA | TRBJ1-5 | TRBV6-1 | NA | TGTGCCAGCAATAACGGGGCTACGGGAGGAGGTCAGCCCCAGCATTTT | CASNNGATGGGQPQHF
NA | TRBJ2-1 | TRBV20-1 | NA | TGCAGTGCTACCCGGGACGCCTCCTACAATGAGCAGTTCTTC | CSATRDASYNEQFF
NA | TRBJ1-1 | TRBV27 | NA | TGTGCCAGCATTGATTTACAGGGCCCGAACACTGAAGCTTTCTTT | CASIDLQGPNTEAFF
NA | TRBJ1-2 | TRBV6-5 | NA | TGTGCCAGCAGTTTCATGGACAGATTTTATGGCTACACCTTC | CASSFMDRFYGYTF
TRBD1 | TRBJ1-5 | TRBV12-3/TRBV12-4 | NA | TGTGCCAGCAGTCTCGACAGGGGGCTCATTCAGCCCCAGCATTTT | CASSLDRGLIQPQHF